The T cell receptor beta chain described here comes from a study of blood T cells in healthy people across ages. Investigators took around 10 milliliters of peripheral blood from every donor. Samples each yielded at least 5.5 micrograms of total RNA. V lost 2 bases, J lost 2 bases, and 12 bases lay in between. This CDR3 comprises 15 residues. Germline V CDR1 and CDR2: SEHNR, FQNEAQ (reference sequence). PCR was performed a second time for about 6 to 11 cycles using a sample-barcoded 5' primer and a J-beta primer mix. TCRdb passed the 5' RACE reads through MiXCR, listing each CDR3 protein once. The sample lists 800,000 or so distinct CDR3 sequences; around 45% were seen once.

The receptor was isolated from a man older than 75 in good health. Sequencing was carried out using blood. The rearrangement links TRBV7-9 to TRBJ1-2, with a possible D match to TRBD1 (6 bases). The CDR3 reads CASSLTAGANYGYTF. The CDR3 nucleotides read TGTGCCAGCAGCTTAACGGCAGGGGCCAACTATGGCTACACCTTC.